These 31 T cell receptor beta chains came from one sample sequenced in a study of cytomegalovirus exposure and HLA in healthy donors. PCR primers comprised 60 Vbeta and 13 Jbeta primers. Generated by immunoSEQ multiplex PCR, the TCRdb table keeps only in-frame clones and is missing some. The sample has some 200,000 clones, approximately 80% seen once; the top ten hold 0.5% to 0.8%. The source material was PBMCs. The source is a boy aged 5 to 17 in good health and CMV-seronegative.

The V call is TRBV7-9, the J call TRBJ1-2, with TRBD1 identical over 10 bases. Trimming at V came to 4 bases and at J to 1 base, leaving 3 bases not matched to a gene. CDR3 length: 15 amino acids. Per germline, CDR1 SEHNR and CDR2 FQNEAQ (reference sequence). CDR3 sequence: CASSSRTGGNYGYTF. CDR3 nucleotides: TGTGCCAGCAGCTCGAGGACAGGGGGTAACTATGGCTACACCTTC. Looking up the rest from reference TRBV7-9 and TRBJ1-2 gives the full variable domain: DTGVSQNPRHKITKRGQNVTFRCDPISEHNRLYWYRQTLGQGPEFLTYFQNEAQLEKSRLLSDRFSAERPKGSFSTLEIQRTEQGDSAMYLCASSSRTGGNYGYTFGSGTRLTVV.

The chain joins TRBV9 to TRBJ2-2; 7 nucleotides align to TRBD2. The CDR3 extends over 15 amino acids. Germline CDR1 SGDLS, CDR2 YYNGEE. V was clipped by 3 bases and J by 2 bases; unmatched bases: 4. For the CDR3, the DNA is TGTGCCAGCAGCGGTAGCGGGCTCAACACCGGGGAGCTGTTTTTT. As protein: CASSGSGLNTGELFF.

This clone was detected a few times. The chain recombines TRBV15 with TRBJ1-2; D may be TRBD1 (6 bases). Between the trimmed V and J ends, which lost 2 bases and 0 bases, there was a span of 16 bases. Germline V CDR1 and CDR2: LNHNV, YYDKDF (reference sequence). This CDR3 is built from 17 residues. CDR3 sequence: CATSRPHDRRPNYGYTF. CDR3 DNA sequence: TGTGCCACCAGCAGACCCCACGACAGGCGCCCTAACTATGGCTACACCTTC.

V is TRBV19 and J is TRBJ1-3, with 8 bases aligning to TRBD1. With V trimmed by 3 bases and J by 1 base, 5 bases remained unmatched. Germline CDR1 and CDR2: LNHDA and SQIVND (reference sequence). The CDR3 extends over 16 amino acids. The CDR3 reads CASSMIRTGSGNTIYF. In DNA, the CDR3 is TGTGCCAGTAGTATGATCCGGACAGGGTCTGGAAACACCATATATTTT.

The CDR3 sequence is CASSRAGADQPQHF. CDR3 nucleotides: TGTGCCAGCAGTCGAGCGGGGGCTGATCAGCCCCAGCATTTT. The chain has TRBV5-4 and TRBJ1-5; possible D gene TRBD1, 6 bases. This CDR3 spans 14 amino acids. V shed 5 bases and J shed 5 bases, with 14 bases lying between them. Germline V CDR1 and CDR2: SGHNT, YYREEE (reference sequence).

The chain recombines TRBV2 with TRBJ2-2; possibly TRBD1 for D (6 bases). Germline V CDR1 and CDR2: SNHLY, FYNNEI. V dropped 1 base and J dropped 8 bases, with 11 bases sitting between them. CDR3 size: 14 residues. CDR3 nucleotide sequence: TGTGCCAGCAGTGAAGGTTACAGGGAAGGGGAGCTGTTTTTT. This gives the protein CASSEGYREGELFF. The variable domain in full, completed from reference TRBV2 and TRBJ2-2, reads EPEVTQTPSHQVTQMGQEVILRCVPISNHLYFYWYRQILGQKVEFLVSFYNNEISEKSEIFDDQFSVERPDGSNFTLKIRSTKLEDSAMYFCASSEGYREGELFFGEGSRLTVL.

The chain joins TRBV11-2 to TRBJ1-5; D call uncertain. Trimming left V 1 base short and J 12 bases short, with 13 bases between. The CDR3 covers 13 residues. The V gene's germline CDR1 is SGHAT and CDR2 FQNNGV. The CDR3 nucleotides read TGTGCCAGCAGCTTAGCCACCGGGGTGCTCCAGCATTTT. This codes for CASSLATGVLQHF.

This chain connects TRBV14 to TRBJ2-5, with 10 bases identical to TRBD1. The J call could be wrong; TRBJ2-7 is a better fit for the DNA end. Germline assignment: CDR1 SGHDN and CDR2 FVKESK. The CDR3 runs 16 residues. CDR3 residues: CASSPKIRDRGYEQYF. The CDR3 DNA sequence: TGTGCCAGCAGCCCCAAAATTAGGGACAGGGGCTACGAGCAGTACTTC.

This chain links TRBV9 with TRBJ1-3; D possibly corresponds to TRBD1 (6 bases). The CDR3 loop spans 16 amino acids. Trimming took 0 bases from V and 4 from J, leaving 14 bases between them. Germline V CDR1 and CDR2: SGDLS, YYNGEE. The DNA of the CDR3 is TGTGCCAGCAGCGTAGAAGGCAGGGGATACGGAAACACCATATATTTT. This sequence encodes CASSVEGRGYGNTIYF.

This clone appeared a few times. J is TRBJ2-1 and V is TRBV30; 7 bases map to TRBD2. The CDR3 totals 14 residues. Germline trimming cut 4 bases from V and 7 bases from J; bases unmatched to any gene: 10. Germline V gene data show CDR1 as GTSNPN and CDR2 as SVGIG (reference sequence). The CDR3 reads CAWKYGLAANEQFF. DNA of the CDR3: TGTGCCTGGAAATATGGGCTAGCGGCAAATGAGCAGTTCTTC. Filled out from reference TRBV30 and TRBJ2-1, the complete variable domain reads SQTIHQWPATLVQPVGSPLSLECTVEGTSNPNLYWYRQAAGRGLQLLFYSVGIGQISSEVPQNLSASRPQDRQFILSSKKLLLSDSGFYLCAWKYGLAANEQFFGPGTRLTVL.

This sequence joins TRBV14 and TRBJ1-2; D gene uncertain. This CDR3 is built from 13 residues. V shed 1 base and J shed 4 bases, with 7 bases lying between them. CDR1 SGHDN and CDR2 FVKESK come from the germline V gene. The CDR3 reads CASSQVPFYGYTF. As DNA, the CDR3 is TGTGCCAGCAGCCAAGTCCCCTTCTATGGCTACACCTTC.

The V gene is TRBV5-4, the J gene TRBJ1-4; 11 bases line up with TRBD1. V gave up 4 bases and J gave up 8 bases; unmatched junction bases: 1. The germline CDR1 and CDR2 sequences are SGHNT and YYREEE (reference sequence). There are 13 residues in the CDR3. CDR3 nucleotides: TGTGCCAGCAGCGGGACAGGGGGAGAAAAACTGTTTTTT. Translated, it gives CASSGTGGEKLFF.

The chain has TRBV7-3 and TRBJ2-3; no clear D gene. Germline CDR1 reads SGHTA; CDR2 reads FQGTGA. V was pared by 6 bases and J by 3 bases, with 13 bases between. This CDR3 is built from 14 residues. CDR3: CASRVASNTDTQYF. DNA for the CDR3: TGTGCCAGCAGAGTGGCTAGTAATACAGATACGCAGTATTTT.

This clone was seen only a few times. The rearrangement links TRBV30 to TRBJ1-1; no reliable D call. This CDR3 has 15 amino acids. The V end lost 2 bases, the J end lost 3 bases, and 16 bases lay between the germline ends. Germline CDR1 is GTSNPN and CDR2 is SVGIG (reference sequence). CDR3 nucleotides: TGTGCCTGGAGTCCCCCCAGCAGGTATGACACTGAAGCTTTCTTT. Translating it yields CAWSPPSRYDTEAFF. Complete variable domain (other parts from reference TRBV30 and TRBJ1-1): SQTIHQWPATLVQPVGSPLSLECTVEGTSNPNLYWYRQAAGRGLQLLFYSVGIGQISSEVPQNLSASRPQDRQFILSSKKLLLSDSGFYLCAWSPPSRYDTEAFFGQGTRLTVV.

J is TRBJ1-6 and V is TRBV15, with 8 nucleotides matching TRBD1. The CDR3 is 17 amino acids. After removal of 5 bases from V and 6 bases from J, the junction contained 12 bases not matched to a gene. CDR1 and CDR2 from the germline V gene are LNHNV and YYDKDF (reference sequence). CDR3 bases: TGTGCCACCAGCCTCCGACAGGGGACGAGGAGTAATTCACCCCTCCACTTT. Residues: CATSLRQGTRSNSPLHF.

This clone was observed once. This chain connects TRBV6-1 to TRBJ1-1; 8 nucleotides line up with TRBD1. CDR1 MNHNS and CDR2 SASEGT come from the germline V gene. Losses at the gene ends were 6 bases for V and 11 bases for J; bases not matched to a gene: 17. CDR3 size: 15 residues. CDR3 loop: CASRPGSTGERPAFF. DNA for the CDR3: TGTGCCAGCAGGCCCGGATCGACAGGGGAGAGACCGGCTTTCTTT.

This chain links TRBV6-1 with TRBJ2-7; the D is unclear. CDR3 length equals 12 residues. The ends were cut back, 1 base at V and 3 bases at J, with 4 bases in the middle. Looked up from germline, CDR1 is MNHNS and CDR2 is SASEGT. The CDR3 region has the DNA TGTGCCAGCAGTGAAGGCAGCTACGAGCAGTACTTC. Its protein is CASSEGSYEQYF.

The rearrangement joins TRBV6-1 to TRBJ1-2; D not certain. The CDR3 contains 13 residues. The V gene's germline CDR1 is MNHNS and CDR2 SASEGT. Trimming took off 2 bases at V and 4 bases at J, with 8 bases between the two ends. The CDR3 DNA reads TGTGCCAGCAGTGAATATACATCCTATGGCTACACCTTC. Protein: CASSEYTSYGYTF.

This clone was picked up a small number of times. This CDR3 is CASSTGQFGSPLHF. The CDR3 region has the DNA TGTGCCAGCAGCACAGGACAGTTTGGGTCACCCCTCCACTTT. The rearrangement links TRBV6-5 to TRBJ1-6; D possibly corresponds to TRBD1 (6 bases). Trimming removed 6 bases at V and 10 bases at J, with 16 bases between. The CDR3 spans 14 residues. Germline V gives CDR1 MNHEY, CDR2 SVGAGI.

This rearrangement joins TRBV6-1 to TRBJ1-5; D might be TRBD1 (5 bases). The ends were cut back, 4 bases at V and 4 bases at J, with 8 bases in the middle. Germline CDR1 MNHNS, CDR2 SASEGT. There are 13 residues in the CDR3. The CDR3 loop reads CASSGQPNQPQHF. As DNA, the CDR3 is TGTGCCAGCAGTGGACAGCCTAATCAGCCCCAGCATTTT.

This chain connects TRBV18 to TRBJ2-5, with 12 nucleotides matching TRBD2. V was pared by 0 bases and J by 2 bases, with 7 bases of the junction left unmatched. This CDR3 has 18 residues. The V gene's germline CDR1 is KGHSH and CDR2 LQKENI. The CDR3, as DNA: TGTGCCAGCTCACCACCAAGGACTAGCGGGGTATTGCAAGAGACCCAGTACTTC. Translated, it gives CASSPPRTSGVLQETQYF.

This clone came up a few times. The rearrangement links TRBV9 to TRBJ1-2, with 8 positions matching TRBD1. Germline values: CDR1 SGDLS, CDR2 YYNGEE. V lost 4 bases and J lost 4; bases outside the gene matches: 9. This CDR3 spans 15 amino acids. In DNA form, the CDR3 reads TGTGCCAGCAGCCTATCAGGACAGGGCCCCTATGGCTACACCTTC. Amino acid sequence: CASSLSGQGPYGYTF.

This clone was counted a single time. The chain joins TRBV19 to TRBJ1-5; 10 positions match TRBD1. Germline CDR1 and CDR2: LNHDA and SQIVND (reference sequence). CDR3 length: 18 amino acids. Losses at the gene ends were 3 bases for V and 4 bases for J; bases not matched to a gene: 12. The CDR3 loop is CASSIGPRRTGGNQPQHF. The CDR3 coding sequence is TGTGCCAGTAGTATCGGTCCCCGGCGGACAGGGGGTAATCAGCCCCAGCATTTT.

This clone was seen once. The chain has TRBV12-5 and TRBJ2-5; 8 nucleotides align to TRBD2. The CDR3 contains 14 residues. V shed 5 bases and J 4 bases; nucleotides not matched to a gene: 6. Per germline, CDR1 LGHNT and CDR2 FRNRAP. In DNA, the CDR3 is TGTGCTAGTGGTCCCACCCGGGAGGGAGAGACCCAGTACTTC. It translates to CASGPTREGETQYF.

The chain has TRBV7-2 and TRBJ2-1; maybe TRBD1 (5 bases). Trimming shortened V by 2 bases and J by 9 bases, and 11 bases separated the two germline ends. Germline loops: CDR1 SGHTA, CDR2 FQGNSA. This CDR3 is 13 amino acids long. The CDR3 DNA reads TGTGCCAGCAGCTTATTCAGGGTGAGTGAGCAGTTCTTC. It translates to CASSLFRVSEQFF.

The chain is built from TRBV10-3 and TRBJ1-6, with D unresolved. Germline-derived CDR1 and CDR2 are ENHRY and SYGVKD. CDR3 length equals 13 residues. The V and J ends lost 6 bases and 9 bases respectively, with 12 bases between them. CDR3 sequence: CAIRARGGSPLHF. The CDR3 DNA sequence: TGTGCCATCAGGGCCCGGGGTGGTTCACCCCTCCACTTT.

The rearrangement links TRBV5-5 to TRBJ1-6; the match to TRBD1 covers 7 bases. CDR1 and CDR2 (germline): SGHKS, YYEKEE (reference sequence). The V and J ends lost 4 bases and 3 bases, in that order; junction bases with no gene match: 4. The CDR3 sequence is 15 residues long. CDR3 sequence (DNA): TGTGCCAGCAGCCCGGGACAGTTCTATAATTCACCCCTCCACTTT. Translation: CASSPGQFYNSPLHF.

The gene calls are TRBV4-1 and TRBJ1-2, with 7 bases aligning to TRBD1. Looked up from germline, CDR1 is MGHRA and CDR2 is YSYEKL. The J segment lost 2 bases and the V segment lost 0 bases, leaving 6 bases of the junction unmatched. The CDR3 length is 16 residues. The CDR3 sequence is CASSQDLGRGNYGYTF. The CDR3 DNA follows: TGCGCCAGCAGCCAAGATCTCGGCAGGGGGAACTATGGCTACACCTTC.

CDR3 nucleotides: TGTGCCAGCAGTTTAGGGGGGGAGGGACAGCCCCAGCATTTT. This encodes CASSLGGEGQPQHF. The rearrangement joins TRBV27 to TRBJ1-5; a weak D match, TRBD1 (5 bases). Trimming removed 2 bases at V and 7 bases at J, with 12 bases between. Germline values: CDR1 MNHEY, CDR2 SMNVEV (reference sequence). This CDR3 has 14 amino acids.

CDR3 nucleotide sequence: TGCAGCGTTGTTTCGCCGGGAACTCATGGCTACACCTTC. Its translation is CSVVSPGTHGYTF. The chain links TRBV29-1 to TRBJ1-2; no clear D. This CDR3 comprises 13 residues. The V and J ends lost 4 bases and 6 bases respectively, with 15 bases between them. CDR1 and CDR2 (germline): SQVTM, ANQGSEA.

The chain combines TRBV5-1 with TRBJ2-7, with TRBD1 identical over 9 bases. Germline V lookup: CDR1 SGHRS, CDR2 YFSETQ. The V and J ends lost 1 base and 4 bases, in that order; junction bases with no gene match: 12. The CDR3 has 17 amino acids. Here the CDR3 reads CASSLLVGGDRDYEQYF. Written as DNA, the CDR3 is TGCGCCAGCAGCTTGTTGGTGGGCGGGGACAGGGATTACGAGCAGTACTTC.